This T cell receptor (beta chain) was identified in a study of regulatory T cells in long-lasting Graves disease (dated by TCRdb to the early 2020s). Study-level background: Antithyroid drugs had been taken for less than 3 months by newly diagnosed Graves' disease patients. Persistent Graves' disease patients were compared with newly diagnosed Graves' disease patients by peripheral blood TCR sequencing and RNA sequencing. A total of roughly 35 samples underwent TCR sequencing: about 13 from persistent and about 20 from newly diagnosed Graves' disease patients. The study was registered as a clinical trial and conducted in China.

The library was produced with multiplex PCR. Sequencing instrument: Illumina HiSeq 4000. iRepertoire HTBI primers and Arm-PCR amplification of CDR3 regions were used to construct TCR beta libraries. Before sequencing, the PCR products underwent gel purification. The source study handled its data this way. A total of roughly 65 TRBV and 14 TRBJ segments were identified across samples and were used for gene usage analysis of CDR3 amino acid clonotypes. COPE and FqMerger were used to merge filtered high-quality paired reads into contigs. BLAST was used to align contigs to IMGT TRBV, TRBD and TRBJ reference genes, and CDR3 was defined according to IMGT. Highly expanded clones were defined as clonotypes with a frequency above 0.1%. Repertoire diversity was measured by Shannon entropy, and V-J evenness by the Gini coefficient. Public clonotypes were defined as clonotypes shared by more than one individual. The raw public data were reprocessed by TCRdb itself: fastp quality trimming at Q25, MiXCR clonotype calling, in-frame beta chains only. CDR3 protein duplicates are merged, each entry listing the most common genes and DNA. The V and J calls were determined by TCRdb, not by the authors. For this sample there are about 380,000 distinct CDR3 sequences; less than 20% appear just once. Together, the top ten hold about a fifth of the sample.

Broader findings and caveats from the paper: The authors noted that the small sample size was a limitation that may lower accuracy. Sequencing and analysis were restricted to the TCR beta chain. Persistent disease showed preferential use of TRBV28, TRBJ1-2 and TRBJ2-5, whereas newly diagnosed disease favored TRBV20-1 and TRBJ2-1. The study examined only peripheral blood because the primary lesion, thyroid tissue, could not be accessed. A larger number of public clonotypes was shared among persistent patients (around 2,700) than among newly diagnosed patients (around 970). Compared with newly diagnosed patients, patients with persistent Graves' disease had lower TCR Shannon entropy and fewer highly expanded clones, which suggests clonal expansion.

The label giving this sample's time point can be read as: newly diagnosed GD, antithyroid drugs for less than 3 months. RNA was extracted from PBMCs in TRIzol for both TCR sequencing and RNA sequencing. The diagnosis of Graves' disease was made according to American Thyroid Association guidelines. Patients were recruited from an endocrinology department in Xi'an, China. Each patient gave approximately 10 milliliters of peripheral blood, collected in an EDTA anticoagulant tube. Ficoll Paque Plus density gradient separation was used to isolate PBMCs, and no further T cell sorting was done. An Agilent 2100 Bioanalyzer and agarose gel were used to check RNA quality, and a NanoDrop 2000 was used to measure RNA concentration. From the cysteine up to the phenylalanine, the CDR3 has a length of 11 residues. Only the CDR3 portion is preserved as DNA: 33 bases, with reading frame beginning at the first base. CDR1 DFQATT and CDR2 SNEGSKA were looked up in the germline V gene (reference sequence). Trimming takes 3 bases from V and 9 bases from J, and the germline ends sit 11 bases apart.

This clonotype came up many times. Its antigen is unknown. The record has no base qualities; no much larger clone is one base away. The TCR originated in a female donor with Graves disease. The sequencing used peripheral blood mononuclear cells (PBMCs), collected at new diagnosis, from a patient treated with antithyroid drugs. Rearrangement joined TRBV20-1 to TRBJ2-5, with the D gene not confidently named. The DNA sequence reads TGCAGTGCTAGTGTGGCGAAGGCCCAGTACTTC. Its amino acids are CSASVAKAQYF.